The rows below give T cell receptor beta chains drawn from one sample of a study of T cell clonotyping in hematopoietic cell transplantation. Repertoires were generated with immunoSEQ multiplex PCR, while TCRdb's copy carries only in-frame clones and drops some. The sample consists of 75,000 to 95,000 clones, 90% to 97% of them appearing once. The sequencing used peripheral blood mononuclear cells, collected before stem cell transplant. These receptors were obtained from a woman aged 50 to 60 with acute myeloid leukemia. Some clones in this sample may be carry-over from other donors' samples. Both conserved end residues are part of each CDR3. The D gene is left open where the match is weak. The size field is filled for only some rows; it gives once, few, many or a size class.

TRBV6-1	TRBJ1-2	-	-	CASRYLPGPGYGYTF	TGTGCCAGCAGATATTTACCGGGACCGGGTTATGGCTACACCTTC
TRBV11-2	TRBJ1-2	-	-	CASTPSTGKGGYTF	TGTGCCAGCACCCCATCTACAGGGAAAGGAGGCTACACCTTC
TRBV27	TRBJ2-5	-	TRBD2	CASSLMPGLAGETQYF	TGTGCCAGCAGTCTTATGCCGGGACTAGCGGGAGAGACCCAGTACTTC
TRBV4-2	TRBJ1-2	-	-	CASSQADRRIQGYGYTF	TGTGCCAGCAGCCAAGCTGATCGACGGATCCAAGGGTATGGCTACACCTTC
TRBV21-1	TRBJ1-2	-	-	CASSKGGTGFYGYTF	TGTGCCAGCAGCAAAGGGGGGACAGGGTTTTATGGCTACACCTTC
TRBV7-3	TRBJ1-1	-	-	CASSRSGTTEAFF	TGTGCCAGCAGCCGGAGCGGGACGACTGAAGCTTTCTTT
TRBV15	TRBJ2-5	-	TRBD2	CATTETSGVQETQYF	TGTGCCACCACTGAGACTAGCGGGGTACAAGAGACCCAGTACTTC
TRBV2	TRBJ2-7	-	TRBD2	CASSEGTSSVEQYF	TGTGCCAGCAGTGAAGGGACTAGCTCGGTCGAGCAGTACTTC
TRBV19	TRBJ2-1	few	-	CASSIKVGASREQFF	TGTGCCAGTAGTATTAAAGTAGGGGCGAGTAGGGAGCAGTTCTTC
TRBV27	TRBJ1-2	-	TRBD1	CASSFATGGNYGYTF	TGTGCCAGCAGTTTCGCGACAGGGGGTAACTATGGCTACACCTTC
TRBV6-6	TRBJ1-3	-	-	CASSIDSYTIYF	TGTGCCAGCAGCATAGACAGCTACACCATATATTTT
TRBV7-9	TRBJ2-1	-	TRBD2	CASYSTSGSRYEQFF	TGTGCCAGCTATTCGACTAGCGGGAGTCGGTATGAGCAGTTCTTC
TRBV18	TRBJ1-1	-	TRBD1	CASSPDRVRSSEAFF	TGTGCCAGCTCACCCGACAGGGTTAGGTCTTCTGAAGCTTTCTTT
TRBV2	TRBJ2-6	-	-	CASSEASRSANVLTF	TGTGCCAGCAGTGAAGCGAGCAGGTCGGCCAACGTCCTGACTTTC
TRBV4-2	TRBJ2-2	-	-	CASSQARRGELFF	TGTGCCAGCAGCCAGGCTCGTCGTGGGGAGCTGTTTTTT
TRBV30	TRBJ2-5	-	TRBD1	CAWRTGTGILETQYF	TGTGCCTGGAGGACCGGGACAGGGATTCTGGAGACCCAGTACTTC